These 14 T cell receptor beta chains came from one sample sequenced in a study of quantifying T cell responses using KT2 cells. Study details: TCR alpha and beta constant-region primers primed reverse transcription of RNA.

An oligo carrying a UMI was ligated to the cDNA 3' end. An equimolar mix of RC1.1 and RC1.2 primed the beta chain across TRBC1 and TRBC2. MiXCR, run by TCRdb on the UMI-ligation and nested PCR reads, gives a single entry per CDR3 protein. The sample shows 45,000 to 65,000 distinct CDR3 sequences, around 12% of them seen only once. The material sequenced was PBMCs spiked with cells of the T cell clone KT2. The receptors here all came from a human donor.

The chain employs TRBV6-2 or TRBV6-3 and TRBJ2-1, with 7 bases matching TRBD2. Germline-derived CDR1 and CDR2 are MNHEY and SVGEGT. CDR3 length equals 16 residues. The J segment lost 4 bases and the V segment lost 2 bases, leaving 8 bases of the junction unmatched. Here the CDR3 reads CASSYRAGEGYNEQFF. CDR3 coding DNA: TGTGCCAGCAGTTACCGGGCGGGAGAGGGTTACAATGAGCAGTTCTTC.

This clonotype was seen ten or more times. The chain is built from TRBV29-1 and TRBJ2-1, with TRBD1 matching over 9 bases. The CDR3 extends over 13 amino acids. After removal of 7 bases from V and 7 bases from J, the junction contained 8 bases not matched to a gene. In germline, CDR1 is SQVTM, CDR2 ANQGSEA. The CDR3 nucleotides are TGCAGCGGGGGACAGGGCTTAGGGAATGAGCAGTTCTTC. Encoded protein: CSGGQGLGNEQFF.

This clonotype has more than one count but fewer than ten. This chain connects TRBV18 to TRBJ2-3; 12 bases line up with TRBD2. The CDR3 loop spans 16 amino acids. Trimming at V came to 3 bases and at J to 4 bases, leaving 5 bases not matched to a gene. Per germline, CDR1 KGHSH and CDR2 LQKENI. CDR3 in DNA: TGTGCCAGCTCACCGAGGACTAGCGGGGAACCAGATACGCAGTATTTT. The encoded protein is CASSPRTSGEPDTQYF.

The rearrangement uses TRBV7-4 and TRBJ2-1, with 11 bases fitting TRBD2. Germline loops: CDR1 SGHVT, CDR2 SQSDAQ. The J segment lost 6 bases and the V segment lost 5 bases, leaving 3 bases of the junction unmatched. This CDR3 has 14 residues. The CDR3 reads CASSPGTSGNEQFF. Here the CDR3 DNA reads TGTGCCAGCAGCCCCGGGACTAGCGGCAATGAGCAGTTCTTC.

The rearrangement joins TRBV5-1 to TRBJ2-7, with 10 bases aligning to TRBD2. Germline CDR1 reads SGHRS; CDR2 reads YFSETQ. CDR3 size: 14 residues. The junction had 6 bases not matched to a gene; V was cut back by 2 bases and J by 7 bases. DNA of the CDR3: TGCGCCAGCAGCTTACCGGGACTAGCGCGTGAGCAGTACTTC. Residues: CASSLPGLAREQYF.

The CDR3 loop reads CASSLEGGAPDTQYF. The CDR3 DNA sequence: TGCGCCAGCAGCTTGGAGGGGGGGGCCCCCGATACGCAGTATTTT. The chain employs TRBV5-1 and TRBJ2-3; TRBD2 might be the D (7 bases). V dropped 0 bases and J dropped 6 bases, with 14 bases sitting between them. The length of the CDR3 is 15 residues. Germline loops: CDR1 SGHRS, CDR2 YFSETQ.

A few counts support this clonotype. The genes are TRBV18 and TRBJ1-5; possible D gene TRBD1, 6 bases. V lost 3 bases, J lost 3 bases, and 9 bases lay in between. The CDR3 runs 14 residues. Germline V gene sequence: CDR1 KGHSH, CDR2 LQKENI. CDR3 amino acids: CASSPGGANQPQHF. As DNA, the CDR3 is TGTGCCAGCTCACCGGGGGGGGCCAATCAGCCCCAGCATTTT. Based on the CDR3 plus reference TRBV18 and TRBJ1-5, the full variable domain is NAGVMQNPRHLVRRRGQEARLRCSPMKGHSHVYWYRQLPEEGLKFMVYLQKENIIDESGMPKERFSAEFPKEGPSILRIQQVVRGDSAAYFCASSPGGANQPQHFGDGTRLSIL.

This clonotype was seen at least ten times. V gene TRBV2 combines with J gene TRBJ1-4, with no clear D. V lost 6 bases and J 7 bases, leaving 9 bases between the germline ends. This CDR3 has 12 residues. Germline CDR1 SNHLY, CDR2 FYNNEI. For the CDR3, the DNA is TGTGCCAGCAGGGTCATAAGTGAAAAACTGTTTTTT. Translation gives CASRVISEKLFF. Full variable domain (missing parts from reference TRBV2 and TRBJ1-4): EPEVTQTPSHQVTQMGQEVILRCVPISNHLYFYWYRQILGQKVEFLVSFYNNEISEKSEIFDDQFSVERPDGSNFTLKIRSTKLEDSAMYFCASRVISEKLFFGSGTQLSVL.

This rearrangement joins TRBV18 to TRBJ1-1; no clear D. Per the germline V gene, CDR1 is KGHSH and CDR2 is LQKENI. This CDR3 is built from 14 residues. Trimming took 2 bases from V and 1 from J, leaving 8 bases between them. This CDR3 reads CASSPITENTEAFF. The CDR3 DNA sequence: TGTGCCAGCTCACCAATCACGGAGAACACTGAAGCTTTCTTT.

This rearrangement joins TRBV3-1 to TRBJ2-5, with D possibly TRBD2 on 6 matching bases. CDR1 LGHDT and CDR2 YNNKEL come from the germline V gene (reference sequence). The V and J ends lost 4 bases and 2 bases respectively, with 17 bases between them. The CDR3 consists of 16 residues. CDR3 region: CASSRPLPGEQETQYF. In nucleotides, the CDR3 is TGTGCCAGCAGCCGACCTCTCCCGGGGGAACAAGAGACCCAGTACTTC.

This clonotype has a count of ten or more. The rearrangement joins TRBV27 to TRBJ1-2, with 11 bases that match TRBD1. The CDR3 contains 14 residues. The germline CDR1 and CDR2 sequences are MNHEY and SMNVEV (reference sequence). V lost 6 bases and J lost 1; bases outside the gene matches: 1. The CDR3 spells CASRGTGGNYGYTF. The CDR3 DNA reads TGTGCCAGCAGGGGGACAGGGGGTAACTATGGCTACACCTTC.

This clonotype has a handful of counts. This chain links TRBV6-6 with TRBJ1-5; D not resolved. Looked up from germline, CDR1 is MNHNY and CDR2 is SVGAGI (reference sequence). This CDR3 has 14 amino acids. With 1 base removed from V and 2 bases from J, the gap between germline ends came to 6 bases. The CDR3 DNA reads TGTGCCAGCAGTTACTTGGGTGGCAATCAGCCCCAGCATTTT. It encodes CASSYLGGNQPQHF.

This clonotype was observed a few times. The chain joins TRBV29-1 to TRBJ2-3, with 10 bases identical to TRBD2. V lost 5 bases and J lost 0; bases outside the gene matches: 2. The CDR3 extends over 14 amino acids. In germline, CDR1 is SQVTM, CDR2 ANQGSEA. This CDR3 is CSVQTSGSTDTQYF. The DNA of the CDR3 is TGCAGCGTTCAGACTAGCGGGAGCACAGATACGCAGTATTTT.

This clonotype was picked up a small number of times. The gene calls are TRBV24-1 and TRBJ2-3; 11 bases map to TRBD2. Germline CDR1 is KGHDR and CDR2 is SFDVKD. This CDR3 is 16 amino acids long. J was trimmed by 5 bases and V by 2 bases; bases with no gene match: 5. DNA for the CDR3: TGTGCCACCAGTGATTCGACTAGCGGGGAGATAGATACGCAGTATTTT. It specifies CATSDSTSGEIDTQYF.